This T cell receptor beta chain was identified in a study of blood T cell repertoires in COVID-19. Turning to the study itself: Samples taken during acute and convalescent COVID-19 were collected in the United States, Italy and Spain. T cells, B-cell-depleted T cells, or PBMCs supplied cDNA or gDNA.

As handled by the study authors: Estimation of nucleated cell counts relied on the amplification of reference gene primers. The assay was immunoSEQ multiplex PCR, and TCRdb's table has in-frame clones only and misses some. V, J and clone size are taken as reported in that table, and D and trimming were inferred from the DNA itself. The top ten clones hold just under 9% of a sample with approximately 140,000 clones, around 80% of them seen once. CDR1 and CDR2 from the germline V gene are SGHDT and YYEEEE. The CDR3 is 12 amino acids long, termini counted. This clone showed up just a few times. No conserved phenylalanine or tryptophan ends this CDR3, so it is likely a read error. The limits of the CDR3 on the DNA are not certain, so only TCRdb's listed CDR3 is given.

The gene calls are TRBV5-6 and TRBJ1-2; the D call in the table, TRBD1, was not verified against the DNA. The TCR was taken from an elderly woman in a cohort sampled during active or convalescent COVID-19. Sequencing was performed on peripheral blood. The CDR3 here is CASSWGSGPYRI.